This T cell receptor beta chain was recorded in a study of identical twins (dated by TCRdb to about 2016). With respect to the entire study: To test whether fetal clonotypes persist, the study used deep sequencing on TCR alpha and beta repertoires from monozygotic twins, unrelated adults of various ages, and cord blood. To rule out contamination, the twin experiments were replicated at different times with different library preparation protocols. On the study overall, not on this receptor specifically: A weaker excess of twin sharing was found in beta out-of-frame sequences because the signal-to-noise ratio was lowered by fewer shared sequences. Conclusions relied on cross-sectional statistical analysis, since the same donors could not be followed over many years. Zero-insertion analyses could be partly confounded by invariant T cells such as MAIT and iNKT, though diverse VJ usage argued against such confounding for most clonotypes. Compared with coincidental sharing between unrelated individuals, out-of-frame TCR alpha sequences shared between twins showed an excess of sequences with low generation probability. Recombination models systematically underestimated out-of-frame TCR alpha sharing in monozygotic twins but agreed with sharing between unrelated individuals. Fewer insertions were carried by abundant cord blood beta clonotypes, a similar but weaker trend appeared in young adult naive repertoires, and no such trend appeared in memory repertoires.

A remark on this clonotype: Its recognized antigen is unknown. No much larger clone exists at a distance of one base, and base qualities are not known.

According to the germline V gene, CDR1 reads MNHEY and CDR2 reads SVGEGT. The CDR3 runs 13 amino acids, cysteine and phenylalanine included. Kept here is only the CDR3 DNA, which spans 39 bases and is read in frame from base 1. V and J are truncated by 6 bases and 0 bases respectively, leaving an intervening sequence of 8 bases. Library creation used 5' RACE. The listed sequencing device is Illumina HiSeq 2000. Template switching introduced a universal primer binding site; the final cDNA contained a unique molecular identifier, enabling accurate counting of TCR cDNA molecules. Specific primers in the conserved constant-segment region were used to synthesize first-strand cDNA for the TCR alpha and beta chains. Each cDNA library was double barcoded, with a SMART-Mk sample barcode plus Illumina barcodes, to control for contamination. TruSeq adapter sequences and Illumina sample barcodes were added in two successive PCR steps. The Illumina HiSeq platform was used with custom primers to sequence TCR alpha and beta cDNA libraries. Processing in the source paper ran as follows. Raw reads were processed with MiGEC to extract unique molecular identifiers, and MiXCR was used to determine CDR3 positions. Recombination models were inferred per individual with the repgenHMM and IGoR tools using an EM algorithm. The tcR package in R was used for shared clonotype analysis, with sharing normalized by the product of cloneset sizes. Out-of-frame nonproductive sequences were analyzed to study raw recombination free of thymic and clonal selection effects. TCRdb trimmed public reads at Q25 via fastp, called clones via MiXCR and kept in-frame beta chains. Each entry is one CDR3 protein sequence, shown with its most common DNA and genes. These V and J calls derive from TCRdb rather than the authors' analysis. The sample records about 430,000 distinct CDR3 sequences, approximately 18% of which are singletons. The leading ten clones occupy more than 10% of the sample.

All donors were healthy Caucasians. Three unrelated non-twin adults were additionally sequenced: a male aged 18 to 29, a male aged 50 to 60 and a female aged 50 to 60. Miltenyi CD45RO+ enrichment and human naive T-cell isolation kits were used to isolate memory (CD45RO+) and naive T cells from PBMC. Recombination linked TRBV6-2 or TRBV6-3 to TRBJ1-1, with the D segment identity uncertain. The sample comprised naive T cells sorted from blood. Interpreted using the paper, the cell subset or site label stands for: cells isolated with a human naive T-cell isolation kit. This receptor was identified in a man over 45 in good health. The nucleotides read TGTGCCAGCAGGTGGCTTGTGAACACTGAAGCTTTCTTT. Translated, it gives CASRWLVNTEAFF.